These 26 T cell receptor beta chains were all obtained from the same sample, sequenced in a study of T-cell reconstitution after alpha-beta-depleted transplantation in children. For TCRbeta, the library was prepared with unique molecular identifiers. In TCRdb, the PCR reads were re-called with MiXCR into one record per CDR3 protein. The sample has about 590,000 distinct CDR3 sequences, 10% to 15% seen once. Sample: PBMCs, mostly from graft donor cells, taken 360 days after TCRalphabeta/CD19-depleted stem cell transplant. Source of these receptors: a male patient under 18 who had a stem cell transplant for acute myeloid leukemia, so the T cells may come from the graft donor.

The chain links TRBV4-3 to TRBJ2-2, with 10 bases aligning to TRBD2. V shed 3 bases and J 1 base; nucleotides not matched to a gene: 2. Germline CDR1 LGHNA, CDR2 YSLEER. The CDR3 covers 16 residues. CDR3 in DNA: TGCGCCAGCAGCCAGACTAGCGGGTGGAACACCGGGGAGCTGTTTTTT. Translating it yields CASSQTSGWNTGELFF.

This clonotype was seen only a few times. J is TRBJ2-3 and V is TRBV20-1; 9 bases agree with TRBD1. The germline CDR1 and CDR2 sequences are DFQATT and SNEGSKA (reference sequence). Trimming cost V 7 bases and J 4 bases; bases outside gene matches: 0. There are 11 residues in the CDR3. DNA of the CDR3: TGCAGTGGGACAGGGGCAGATACGCAGTATTTT. Translation: CSGTGADTQYF.

The chain joins TRBV14 to TRBJ1-1, with TRBD1 as a possible D gene (6 bases). There are 16 residues in the CDR3. Per germline, CDR1 SGHDN and CDR2 FVKESK. With 4 bases removed from V and 5 bases from J, the gap between germline ends came to 20 bases. CDR3 coding DNA: TGTGCCAGCAGCCCGCGACAGGTCGTGATAAGTACTGAAGCTTTCTTT. Translated: CASSPRQVVISTEAFF.

This clonotype was observed a handful of times. The chain links TRBV28 to TRBJ2-7; D unresolved. Germline V gives CDR1 MDHEN, CDR2 SYDVKM. CDR3 length equals 15 residues. The V end was cut by 3 bases, the J end by 7 bases, with 19 bases between. Here the CDR3 DNA reads TGTGCCAGCAGTTTTCTCTCTTCTCGGGTCGAGGAGCAGTACTTC. Protein: CASSFLSSRVEEQYF.

A few counts support this clonotype. The V gene is TRBV28, the J gene TRBJ2-1; TRBD1 or TRBD2 may be the D gene (5 bases each). The CDR3 spans 16 residues. The V gene's germline CDR1 is MDHEN and CDR2 SYDVKM. Deletions cut 6 bases from V and 1 base from J, with 16 bases between. The CDR3 DNA follows: TGTGCCAGCAGCACTCTAGGGACCACATCCTACAATGAGCAGTTCTTC. As protein: CASSTLGTTSYNEQFF.

This clonotype was observed at least ten times. The CDR3 here is CSARDPRGGPFYEQYF. The DNA for the CDR3 is TGCAGTGCTAGAGATCCCCGTGGCGGGCCATTCTACGAGCAGTACTTC. The V and J genes are TRBV20-1 and TRBJ2-7; TRBD2 might be the D (5 bases). The V gene lost 0 bases and the J gene lost 3 bases, with 18 bases spanning the gap. Germline CDR1 reads DFQATT; CDR2 reads SNEGSKA (reference sequence). The CDR3 length is 16 residues.

This clonotype came up many times. The chain is built from TRBV7-8 and TRBJ2-3; D remains ambiguous. Germline CDR1 and CDR2: SGHVS and FQNEAQ. Trimming pared 2 bases from V and 2 bases from J, leaving 5 bases between. The CDR3 covers 13 residues. The CDR3 reads CASSLLITDTQYF. The CDR3 coding sequence is TGTGCCAGCAGCTTATTGATCACAGATACGCAGTATTTT.

This clonotype was observed a handful of times. This chain uses TRBV29-1 with TRBJ1-2; 9 bases are shared with TRBD1. CDR1 SQVTM and CDR2 ANQGSEA come from the germline V gene. J was trimmed by 4 bases and V by 5 bases; bases with no gene match: 8. The CDR3 contains 14 residues. CDR3 DNA sequence: TGCAGCGTTACAAGATGGGACAGGGCCTATGGCTACACCTTC. This codes for CSVTRWDRAYGYTF.

At least ten counts were recorded for this clonotype. The chain carries TRBV12-3 or TRBV12-4 and TRBJ2-3, with D possibly matching TRBD2 (7 bases). The CDR3 is made up of 15 amino acids. Trimming left V 0 bases short and J 4 bases short, with 11 bases between. CDR3 bases: TGTGCCAGCAGTTTAGCGGGAGGGGGTGCAGATACGCAGTATTTT. Its protein product is CASSLAGGGADTQYF.

This clonotype was seen a few times. The chain employs TRBV4-3 and TRBJ2-3; TRBD2 is a possible D gene (6 bases). The CDR3 has 15 residues. The V and J ends lost 2 bases and 3 bases respectively, with 12 bases between them. Germline values: CDR1 LGHNA, CDR2 YSLEER. The CDR3 DNA follows: TGCGCCAGCAGCCAAACTAGCTTCTCGACAGATACGCAGTATTTT. Translated, it gives CASSQTSFSTDTQYF.

This clonotype was detected only a few times. The rearrangement joins TRBV20-1 to TRBJ1-3; the D gene is possibly TRBD1 (6 bases). Germline CDR1 reads DFQATT; CDR2 reads SNEGSKA (reference sequence). The CDR3 totals 14 residues. Trimming cost V 1 base and J 2 bases, with 9 bases left between them. The CDR3 reads CSARVQGTGNTIYF. CDR3 in DNA: TGCAGTGCTAGAGTCCAGGGGACTGGAAACACCATATATTTT.

This clonotype was counted only a few times. The genes are TRBV6-1 and TRBJ2-1, with 10 bases matching TRBD1. CDR1 is MNHNS and CDR2 is SASEGT in the germline V gene. This CDR3 spans 15 amino acids. With V trimmed by 7 bases and J by 6 bases, 9 bases remained unmatched. CDR3 amino acids: CASTWDRGSANEQFF. The CDR3 DNA sequence: TGTGCCAGCACCTGGGACAGGGGATCCGCCAATGAGCAGTTCTTC.

V is TRBV7-8 and J is TRBJ2-1; 9 bases map to TRBD2. Unmatched junction bases numbered 13, after V lost 5 bases and J lost 5 bases. Germline V gene data show CDR1 as SGHVS and CDR2 as FQNEAQ. The CDR3 covers 17 residues. CDR3 sequence (DNA): TGTGCCAGCAGCCTTGGGGGAACTAGCGGGCACCACAATGAGCAGTTCTTC. This translates into CASSLGGTSGHHNEQFF.

In this sample, this clonotype turned up a few times. The chain recombines TRBV20-1 with TRBJ2-1; D is unresolved. Per the germline V gene, CDR1 is DFQATT and CDR2 is SNEGSKA (reference sequence). V was shortened by 3 bases and J by 5 bases, with 11 bases between the two germline ends. The CDR3 runs to 13 residues. The chain's CDR3 is CSASLGSNNEQFF. The CDR3 nucleotides read TGCAGTGCTAGTCTCGGGTCGAACAATGAGCAGTTCTTC.

The chain recombines TRBV24-1 with TRBJ2-1; 9 bases map to TRBD2. CDR3 length: 12 amino acids. Germline assignment: CDR1 KGHDR and CDR2 SFDVKD. V dropped 8 bases and J dropped 6; count of bases not matched to a gene: 1. CDR3 sequence: CATKTSGNEQFF. The CDR3 nucleotides read TGTGCCACCAAGACTAGCGGCAATGAGCAGTTCTTC.

This sequence joins TRBV6-5 and TRBJ2-7; 14 bases are a match to TRBD2. This CDR3 region has 16 residues. V lost 2 bases, J lost 6 bases, and 6 bases stayed unmatched. Germline loops: CDR1 MNHEY, CDR2 SVGAGI. This chain's CDR3 is CASSYVEGLAGVEQYF. In DNA form, the CDR3 reads TGTGCCAGCAGTTACGTAGAGGGACTAGCGGGAGTCGAGCAGTACTTC.

In its sample, this clonotype was seen many times. V is TRBV15 and J is TRBJ2-5; D remains ambiguous. Trimming pared 11 bases from V and 1 base from J, leaving 23 bases between. Per germline, CDR1 LNHNV and CDR2 YYDKDF (reference sequence). The CDR3 runs 16 residues. The CDR3 bases are TGTGCCTCCGTTTATCGACCCACAGTGGGCCAAGAGACCCAGTACTTC. As protein: CASVYRPTVGQETQYF.

The chain combines TRBV29-1 with TRBJ2-7; 9 nucleotides align to TRBD1. This CDR3 has 11 amino acids. With V trimmed by 7 bases and J by 3 bases, 1 base remained unmatched. Germline CDR1 reads SQVTM; CDR2 reads ANQGSEA. Here the CDR3 DNA reads TGCAGCGGGGGACAGGGCTACGAGCAGTACTTC. Encoded protein: CSGGQGYEQYF.

The V and J genes are TRBV7-2 and TRBJ2-2; the D gene is possibly TRBD1 (5 bases). Trimming left V 5 bases short and J 4 bases short, with 20 bases between. Germline V CDR1 and CDR2: SGHTA, FQGNSA. The CDR3 consists of 17 residues. The CDR3 region is CASSQIPPGHLTGELFF. DNA of the CDR3: TGTGCCAGCAGCCAAATCCCCCCCGGACACCTCACCGGGGAGCTGTTTTTT.

The chain links TRBV9 to TRBJ2-7; 7 bases are a match to TRBD2. This CDR3 has 13 amino acids. CDR1 and CDR2 from the germline V gene are SGDLS and YYNGEE. Trimming removed 7 bases from V and 1 base from J; junction bases left unmatched: 5. In DNA form, the CDR3 reads TGTGCCAGCGGGCGGGAGCCTTCCTACGAGCAGTACTTC. Amino acids: CASGREPSYEQYF.

This clonotype has only a few counts. The rearrangement uses TRBV5-1 and TRBJ2-5; the D gene is possibly TRBD2 (8 bases). Trimming took 4 bases from V and 2 from J, leaving 24 bases between them. Germline CDR1 reads SGHRS; CDR2 reads YFSETQ. The CDR3 runs 18 residues. CDR3 in DNA: TGCGCCAGCAGCCCCCCCTCATTTCGGGAGGGGGCTCAAGAGACCCAGTACTTC. This sequence encodes CASSPPSFREGAQETQYF.

The rearrangement joins TRBV29-1 to TRBJ1-1; D not resolved. Germline CDR1 is SQVTM and CDR2 is ANQGSEA. V was trimmed by 3 bases and J by 5 bases, leaving 13 bases between them. The CDR3 extends over 13 amino acids. The CDR3 protein is CSVERVLTTEAFF. The CDR3 nucleotides read TGCAGCGTTGAGAGGGTTCTAACGACTGAAGCTTTCTTT.

This chain connects TRBV7-6 to TRBJ2-7; D is unclear. Germline lookup yields CDR1 SGHVS and CDR2 FNYEAQ. Trimming took 4 bases from V and 2 from J, leaving 12 bases between them. CDR3 length: 14 amino acids. Written as DNA, the CDR3 is TGTGCCAGCAGCTCCGGCAGGACCACCTACGAGCAGTACTTC. It specifies CASSSGRTTYEQYF.

V gene TRBV27 combines with J gene TRBJ1-3; 9 positions match TRBD1. CDR3 length: 16 amino acids. V lost 5 bases and J lost 2; bases outside the gene matches: 7. CDR1 and CDR2 from the germline V gene are MNHEY and SMNVEV (reference sequence). The CDR3 sequence: CASSPNRGLPGNTIYF. As DNA, the CDR3 is TGTGCCAGCAGTCCCAACAGGGGGCTCCCTGGAAACACCATATATTTT.

The J gene is TRBJ2-7, the V gene TRBV6-2 or TRBV6-3, with 10 bases fitting TRBD1. The germline V gene encodes CDR1 MNHEY and CDR2 SVGEGT. The CDR3 is made up of 15 amino acids. V gave up 6 bases and J gave up 4 bases; unmatched junction bases: 9. The CDR3 reads CASSRIGTGVYEQYF. The DNA of the CDR3 is TGTGCCAGCAGCCGAATCGGGACAGGGGTGTACGAGCAGTACTTC.

In its sample, this clonotype was seen many times. The chain joins TRBV5-1 to TRBJ2-3, with D possibly being TRBD1 (5 bases). In germline, CDR1 is SGHRS, CDR2 YFSETQ. The germline V and J ends were trimmed by 0 bases and 5 bases, with 10 bases remaining between them. The CDR3 length is 14 residues. The CDR3 protein is CASSLESREDTQYF. As DNA, the CDR3 is TGCGCCAGCAGCTTGGAATCCAGGGAAGATACGCAGTATTTT.